The entry below gives a single T cell receptor (beta chain) sequence along with its context. Its antigen is currently unknown. This record comes from a study of radiotherapy plus CTLA-4 blockade in lung cancer. Here immunoSEQ multiplex PCR was the method, and the copy in TCRdb shows in-frame clones only, minus some. The sample consists of 85,000 to 90,000 clones, around 87% of them appearing once. General observations from the study: After treatment with radiotherapy plus ipilimumab, TCR clones that came from the tumor expanded in blood.

The CDR3 consists of 13 residues. Germline assignment: CDR1 KGHSH and CDR2 LQKENI. Trimming took off 5 bases at V and 1 base at J, with 8 bases between the two ends. The sequenced sample was peripheral blood, obtained from a patient treated with radiotherapy plus ipilimumab. V and J are TRBV18 and TRBJ1-1; D is unclear. This TCR came from a human donor with non-small cell lung cancer that progressed on radiotherapy plus ipilimumab. CDR3 sequence reads: CASSNTENTEAFF. CDR3 coding DNA: TGTGCCAGCTCAAATACAGAGAACACTGAAGCTTTCTTT. The full variable domain, with the rest looked up from reference TRBV18 and TRBJ1-1, is NAGVMQNPRHLVRRRGQEARLRCSPMKGHSHVYWYRQLPEEGLKFMVYLQKENIIDESGMPKERFSAEFPKEGPSILRIQQVVRGDSAAYFCASSNTENTEAFFGQGTRLTVV.